The T cell receptor (beta chain) described here comes from a study of regulatory T cells in long-lasting Graves disease. A remark on this clonotype: A single base separates this from a much larger clone, so it may be a read error.

Sample time point: newly diagnosed GD, antithyroid drugs for less than 3 months. Generation of the TCR library employed RNA extracted from PBMCs. The CDR3 extends over 14 amino acids. From germline, CDR1 is SGHAT and CDR2 FQDESV (reference sequence). Construction of the TCR beta libraries employed iRepertoire HTBI primers in conjunction with Arm-PCR of CDR3 regions. In TCRdb, the multiplex PCR reads were re-called with MiXCR into one record per CDR3 protein. The sample shows around 500,000 distinct CDR3 sequences, 15% to 20% of them seen only once. These data also formed part of another study, on T cells in Graves' hyperthyroidism and ophthalmopathy.

V gene TRBV11-1 combines with J gene TRBJ2-1; 8 bases are shared with TRBD1. The J call is doubtful: the DNA matches TRBJ2-7 better. This specimen consisted of peripheral blood mononuclear cells (PBMCs), obtained at new diagnosis, from a patient treated with antithyroid drugs. The receptor comes from a woman aged 35 to 60 with Graves disease. The CDR3 DNA is TGTGCCAGCAGCGACAACAGGGGGTACAATGAGCAGTACTTC. It yields the protein CASSDNRGYNEQYF.